These T cell receptor beta chains were read from a single sample in a study of type 1 regulatory T cells. MiXCR was run by TCRdb on the reads, yielding one entry per CDR3 protein. The table includes some 100,000 distinct CDR3 sequences, roughly 30% detected once. Material: CD4+ T cells, either the whole sample or a sorted fraction (not recorded which). The receptor source for this set is a human donor in good health. Each CDR3 is given without its conserved first and last residue. Clone size, where shown, is once, few, many, or a class for clones that have expanded.

clone size	V gene	CDR3 protein
.	TRBV19	ASNKGGEETQY
few	TRBV29-1	SAQRGTNEKLF
few	TRBV7-2	ASSFQTGISNEQF
few	TRBV6-5	ASRGDRAGDTGELF
.	TRBV28	ASSGGQDNYEQY
.	TRBV27	ASSLGNRGRMNTEAF
.	TRBV9	ASSEALAGGDGELF
.	TRBV5-1	ASSLTGRENQPQH
.	TRBV12-3/TRBV12-4	ASTFNTVNTGELF
.	TRBV12-3/TRBV12-4	ASSLTAGDETQY
few	TRBV27	ASSFMTDQPQH
.	TRBV6-5	ASTTRGANQPQH
few	TRBV20-1	SADRYSSYEQY
.	TRBV30	AWRGTSTGELF
few	TRBV20-1	SAISHRDQPQH
few	TRBV10-2	ASSVTRGLAGGRETQY
many	TRBV20-1	SARGVSLAKNIQY
few	TRBV10-2	ASSELAPGDTQY
many	TRBV7-9	ASRDSEPYEQY
.	TRBV7-7	ASSLQSGSSGELF
many	TRBV20-1	SARDERPPSSYEQY
few	TRBV7-8	ASSEARGVSEAF